This TCR beta chain appears in the sequencing data of a study of blood T cell repertoires in COVID-19. About the study: The United States, Italy and Spain supplied acute and convalescent COVID-19 samples. T cells, B-cell-depleted T cells, or PBMCs supplied cDNA or gDNA.

Participant reports of clinical history set cohort assignment. Exposed volunteers were people who met a COVID-19 case within 2 weeks before study entry. Profiled with immunoSEQ multiplex PCR; TCRdb holds only in-frame clones, not every one. This table has 250,000 or so clones, over 75% appearing once. Trimming took 5 bases from V and 1 from J, leaving 8 bases between them. Germline loops: CDR1 WNHNN, CDR2 SYGVQD (reference sequence). The CDR3 length is 13 residues. The sample taken for sequencing was PBMCs or T cells enriched from blood (not recorded which). This sequence joins TRBV10-1 and TRBJ2-5; D is perhaps TRBD1 (5 bases). This sequence was found in a woman aged 25 to 39 who had been exposed to COVID-19. The CDR3 DNA sequence: TGCGCCAGCAGTCCAGACAGCCAAGAGACCCAGTACTTC. Protein sequence: CASSPDSQETQYF.